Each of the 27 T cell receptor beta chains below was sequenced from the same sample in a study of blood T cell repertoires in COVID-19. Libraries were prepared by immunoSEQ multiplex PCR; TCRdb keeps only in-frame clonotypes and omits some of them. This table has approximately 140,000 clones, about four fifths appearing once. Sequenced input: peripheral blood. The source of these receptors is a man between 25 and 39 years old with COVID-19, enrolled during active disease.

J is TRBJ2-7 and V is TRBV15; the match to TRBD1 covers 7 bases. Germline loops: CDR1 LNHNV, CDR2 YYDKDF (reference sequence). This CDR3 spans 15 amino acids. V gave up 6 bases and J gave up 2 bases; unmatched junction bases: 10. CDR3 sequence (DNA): TGTGCCACCAGTCATACCGGGACAGCCCCCTACGAGCAGTACTTC. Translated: CATSHTGTAPYEQYF.

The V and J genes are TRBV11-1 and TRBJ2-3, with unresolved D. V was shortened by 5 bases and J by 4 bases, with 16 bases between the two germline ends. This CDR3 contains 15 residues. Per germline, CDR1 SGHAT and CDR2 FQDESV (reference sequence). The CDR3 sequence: CASSPRQAQSDTQYF. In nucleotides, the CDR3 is TGTGCCAGCAGCCCCCGCCAGGCCCAGTCAGATACGCAGTATTTT.

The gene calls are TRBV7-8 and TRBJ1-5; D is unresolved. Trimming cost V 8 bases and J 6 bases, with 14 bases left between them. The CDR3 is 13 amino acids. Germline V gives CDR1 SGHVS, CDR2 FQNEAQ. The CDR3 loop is CASARGHGQPQHF. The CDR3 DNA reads TGTGCCAGCGCCCGCGGTCACGGTCAGCCCCAGCATTTT.

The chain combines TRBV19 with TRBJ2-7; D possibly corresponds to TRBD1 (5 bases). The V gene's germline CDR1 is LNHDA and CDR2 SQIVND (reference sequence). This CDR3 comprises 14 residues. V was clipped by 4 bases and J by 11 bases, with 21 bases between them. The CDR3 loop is CASSSLQVGPEKYF. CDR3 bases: TGTGCCAGTAGTAGCCTACAGGTTGGGCCGGAAAAGTACTTC.

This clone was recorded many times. This CDR3 is CASSPPMRGEQFF. The CDR3 DNA is TGTGCCAGCTCACCACCGATGCGGGGTGAGCAGTTCTTC. The V call is TRBV18, the J call TRBJ2-1; a possible D gene is TRBD2 (6 bases). The length of the CDR3 is 13 residues. With 0 bases removed from V and 9 bases from J, the gap between germline ends came to 9 bases. The germline CDR1 and CDR2 sequences are KGHSH and LQKENI.

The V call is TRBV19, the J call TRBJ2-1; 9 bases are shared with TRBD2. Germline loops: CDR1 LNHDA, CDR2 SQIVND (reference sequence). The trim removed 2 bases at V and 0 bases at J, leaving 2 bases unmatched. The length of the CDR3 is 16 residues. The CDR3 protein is CASSIRSGSSYNEQFF. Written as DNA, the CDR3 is TGTGCCAGTAGTATACGTAGCGGGAGCTCCTACAATGAGCAGTTCTTC. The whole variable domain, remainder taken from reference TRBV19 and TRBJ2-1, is DGGITQSPKYLFRKEGQNVTLSCEQNLNHDAMYWYRQDPGQGLRLIYYSQIVNDFQKGDIAEGYSVSREKKESFPLTVTSAQKNPTAFYLCASSIRSGSSYNEQFFGPGTRLTVL.

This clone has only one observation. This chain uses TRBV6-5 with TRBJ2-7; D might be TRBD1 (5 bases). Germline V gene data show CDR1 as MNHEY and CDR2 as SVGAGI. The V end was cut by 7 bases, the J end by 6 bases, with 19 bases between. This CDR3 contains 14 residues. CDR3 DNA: TGTGCCAGCATCCCCAGCCAGGGTGGTGCCGAGCAGTACTTC. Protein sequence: CASIPSQGGAEQYF.

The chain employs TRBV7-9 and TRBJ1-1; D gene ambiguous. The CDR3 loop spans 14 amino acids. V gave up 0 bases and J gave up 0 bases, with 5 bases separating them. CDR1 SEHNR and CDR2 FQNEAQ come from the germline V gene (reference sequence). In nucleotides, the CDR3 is TGTGCCAGCAGCTTAGCGCAGGTGAACACTGAAGCTTTCTTT. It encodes CASSLAQVNTEAFF. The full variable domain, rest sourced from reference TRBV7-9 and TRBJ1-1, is DTGVSQNPRHKITKRGQNVTFRCDPISEHNRLYWYRQTLGQGPEFLTYFQNEAQLEKSRLLSDRFSAERPKGSFSTLEIQRTEQGDSAMYLCASSLAQVNTEAFFGQGTRLTVV.

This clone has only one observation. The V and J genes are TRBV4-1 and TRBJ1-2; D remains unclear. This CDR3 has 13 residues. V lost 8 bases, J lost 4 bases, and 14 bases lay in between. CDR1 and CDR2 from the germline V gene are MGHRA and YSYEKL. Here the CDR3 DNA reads TGCGCCAGCCCCAAGAGAGGATCCTATGGCTACACCTTC. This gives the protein CASPKRGSYGYTF.

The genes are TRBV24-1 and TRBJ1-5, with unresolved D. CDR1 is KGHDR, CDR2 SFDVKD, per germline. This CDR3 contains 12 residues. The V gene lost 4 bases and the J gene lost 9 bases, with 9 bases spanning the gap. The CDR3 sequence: CATSDSPGPQHF. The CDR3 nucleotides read TGTGCCACCAGTGACTCCCCGGGGCCCCAGCATTTT.

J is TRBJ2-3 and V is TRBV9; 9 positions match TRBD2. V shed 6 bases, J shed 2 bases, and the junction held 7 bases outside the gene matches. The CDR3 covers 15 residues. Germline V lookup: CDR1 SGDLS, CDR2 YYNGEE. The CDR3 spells CASTLTSGNTDTQYF. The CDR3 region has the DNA TGTGCCAGCACCCTGACTAGCGGAAACACAGATACGCAGTATTTT.

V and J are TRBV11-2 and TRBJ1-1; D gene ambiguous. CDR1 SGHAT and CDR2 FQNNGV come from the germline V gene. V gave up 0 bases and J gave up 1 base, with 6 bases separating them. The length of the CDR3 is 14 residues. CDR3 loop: CASSLEAGNTEAFF. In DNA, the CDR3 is TGTGCCAGCAGCTTAGAGGCGGGGAACACTGAAGCTTTCTTT.

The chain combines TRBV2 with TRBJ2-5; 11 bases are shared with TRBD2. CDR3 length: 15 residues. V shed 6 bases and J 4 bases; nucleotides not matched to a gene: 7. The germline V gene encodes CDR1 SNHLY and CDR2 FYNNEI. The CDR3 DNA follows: TGTGCCAGCAGACCCACTAGCGGGGGCGGAGAGACCCAGTACTTC. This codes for CASRPTSGGGETQYF.

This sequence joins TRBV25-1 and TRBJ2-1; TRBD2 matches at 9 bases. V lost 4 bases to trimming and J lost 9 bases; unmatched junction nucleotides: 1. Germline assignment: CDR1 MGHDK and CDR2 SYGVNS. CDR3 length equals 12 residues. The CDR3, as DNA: TGTGCCAGCAGTGGGGGACTAGCTGAGCAGTTCTTC. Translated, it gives CASSGGLAEQFF.

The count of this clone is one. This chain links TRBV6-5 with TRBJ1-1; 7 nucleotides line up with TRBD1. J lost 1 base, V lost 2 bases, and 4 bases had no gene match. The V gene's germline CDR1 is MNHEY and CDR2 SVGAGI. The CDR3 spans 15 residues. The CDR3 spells CASSYARTGNTEAFF. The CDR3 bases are TGTGCCAGCAGTTACGCCAGGACAGGGAACACTGAAGCTTTCTTT.

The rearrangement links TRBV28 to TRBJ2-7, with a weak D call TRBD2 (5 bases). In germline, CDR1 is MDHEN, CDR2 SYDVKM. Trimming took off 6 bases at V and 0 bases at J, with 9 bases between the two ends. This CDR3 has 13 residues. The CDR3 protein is CASSPAVSYEQYF. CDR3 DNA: TGTGCCAGCAGCCCAGCGGTCTCCTACGAGCAGTACTTC.

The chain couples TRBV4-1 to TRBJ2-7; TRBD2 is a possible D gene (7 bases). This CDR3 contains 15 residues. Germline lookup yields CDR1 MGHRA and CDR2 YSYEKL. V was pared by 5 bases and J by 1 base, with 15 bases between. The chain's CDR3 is CASSRGGGGSYEQYF. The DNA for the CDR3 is TGCGCCAGCAGCAGAGGGGGGGGAGGGTCCTACGAGCAGTACTTC.

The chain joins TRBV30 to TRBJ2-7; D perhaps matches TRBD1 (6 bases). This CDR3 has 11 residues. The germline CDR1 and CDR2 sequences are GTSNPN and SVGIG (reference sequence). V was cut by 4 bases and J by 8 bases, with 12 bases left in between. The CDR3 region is CAWTRGGQQYF. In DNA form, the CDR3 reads TGTGCCTGGACGCGAGGGGGTCAGCAGTACTTC.

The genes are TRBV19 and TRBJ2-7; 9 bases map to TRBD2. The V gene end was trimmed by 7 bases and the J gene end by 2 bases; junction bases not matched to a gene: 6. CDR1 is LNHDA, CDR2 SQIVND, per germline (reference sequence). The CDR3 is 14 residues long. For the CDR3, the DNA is TGTGCCAGTAAATGGGCTAGCGGGGCCTACGAGCAGTACTTC. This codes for CASKWASGAYEQYF.

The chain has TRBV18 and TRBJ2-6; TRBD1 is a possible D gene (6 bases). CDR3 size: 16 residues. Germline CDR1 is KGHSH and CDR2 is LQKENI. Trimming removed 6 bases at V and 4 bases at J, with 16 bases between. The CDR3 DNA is TGTGCCAGCTCCCGGGACACGGCCTTCGGGGCCAACGTCCTGACTTTC. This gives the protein CASSRDTAFGANVLTF.

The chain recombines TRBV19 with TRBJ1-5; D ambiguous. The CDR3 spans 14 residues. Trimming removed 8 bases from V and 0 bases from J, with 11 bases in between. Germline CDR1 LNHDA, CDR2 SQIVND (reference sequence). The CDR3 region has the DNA TGTGCCAGTGGAGAAGGCTATAGCAATCAGCCCCAGCATTTT. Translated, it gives CASGEGYSNQPQHF.

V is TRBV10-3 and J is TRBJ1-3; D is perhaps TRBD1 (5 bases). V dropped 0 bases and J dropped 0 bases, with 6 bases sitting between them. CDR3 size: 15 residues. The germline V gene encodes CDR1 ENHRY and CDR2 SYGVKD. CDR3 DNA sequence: TGTGCCATCAGTGAGTCTGGGGCCTCTGGAAACACCATATATTTT. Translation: CAISESGASGNTIYF.

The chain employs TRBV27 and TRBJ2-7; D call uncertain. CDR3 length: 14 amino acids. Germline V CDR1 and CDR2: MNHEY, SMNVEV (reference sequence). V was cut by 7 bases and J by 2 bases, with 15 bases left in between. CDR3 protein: CASIIPRSPYEQYF. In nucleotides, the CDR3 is TGTGCCAGCATCATACCTAGATCCCCCTACGAGCAGTACTTC.

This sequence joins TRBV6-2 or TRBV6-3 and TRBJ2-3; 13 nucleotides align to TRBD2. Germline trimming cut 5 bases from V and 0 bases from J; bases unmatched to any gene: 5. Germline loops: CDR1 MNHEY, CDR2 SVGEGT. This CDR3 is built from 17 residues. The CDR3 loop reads CASSPGLAGRSTDTQYF. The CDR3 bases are TGTGCCAGCAGTCCGGGACTAGCGGGAAGGAGCACAGATACGCAGTATTTT.

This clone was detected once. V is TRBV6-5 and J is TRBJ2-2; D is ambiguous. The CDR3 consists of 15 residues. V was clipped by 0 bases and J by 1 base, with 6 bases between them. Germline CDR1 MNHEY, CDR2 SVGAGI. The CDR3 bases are TGTGCCAGCAGTTACTCCCCGGTGAACACCGGGGAGCTGTTTTTT. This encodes CASSYSPVNTGELFF.

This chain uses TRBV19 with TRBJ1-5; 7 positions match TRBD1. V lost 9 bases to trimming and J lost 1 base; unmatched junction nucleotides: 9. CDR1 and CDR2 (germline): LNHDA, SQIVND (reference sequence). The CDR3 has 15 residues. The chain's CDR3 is CASKTGDSSNQPQHF. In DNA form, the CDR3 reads TGTGCCAGCAAGACGGGGGACAGCAGCAATCAGCCCCAGCATTTT.

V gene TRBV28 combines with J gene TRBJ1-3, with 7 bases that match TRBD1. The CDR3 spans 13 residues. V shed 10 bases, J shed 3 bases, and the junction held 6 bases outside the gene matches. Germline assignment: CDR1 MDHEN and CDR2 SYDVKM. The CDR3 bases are TGTGCCACGACAGGGTCCGTTGGAAACACCATATATTTT. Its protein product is CATTGSVGNTIYF. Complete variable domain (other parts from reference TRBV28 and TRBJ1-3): DVKVTQSSRYLVKRTGEKVFLECVQDMDHENMFWYRQDPGLGLRLIYFSYDVKMKEKGDIPEGYSVSREKKERFSLILESASTNQTSMYLCATTGSVGNTIYFGEGSWLTVV.